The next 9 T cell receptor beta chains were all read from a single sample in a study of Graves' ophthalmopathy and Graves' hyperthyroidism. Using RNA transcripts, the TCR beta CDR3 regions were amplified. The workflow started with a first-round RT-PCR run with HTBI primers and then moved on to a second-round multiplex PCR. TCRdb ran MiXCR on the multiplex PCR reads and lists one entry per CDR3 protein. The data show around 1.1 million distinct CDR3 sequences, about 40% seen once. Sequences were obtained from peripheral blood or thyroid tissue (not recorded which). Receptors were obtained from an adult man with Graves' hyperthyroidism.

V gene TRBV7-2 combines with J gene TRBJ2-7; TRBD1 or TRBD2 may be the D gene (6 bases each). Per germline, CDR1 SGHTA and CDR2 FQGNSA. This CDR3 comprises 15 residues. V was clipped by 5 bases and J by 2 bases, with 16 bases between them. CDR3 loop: CASSPSRGPAYEQYF. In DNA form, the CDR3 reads TGTGCCAGCAGCCCCTCCCGGGGGCCGGCCTACGAGCAGTACTTC.

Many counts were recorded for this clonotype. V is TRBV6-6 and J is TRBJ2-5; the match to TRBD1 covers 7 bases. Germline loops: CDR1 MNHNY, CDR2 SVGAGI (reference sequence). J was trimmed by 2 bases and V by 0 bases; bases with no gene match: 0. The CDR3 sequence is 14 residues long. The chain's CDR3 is CASSYSGQQETQYF. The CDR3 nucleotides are TGTGCCAGCAGTTACTCGGGACAGCAAGAGACCCAGTACTTC.

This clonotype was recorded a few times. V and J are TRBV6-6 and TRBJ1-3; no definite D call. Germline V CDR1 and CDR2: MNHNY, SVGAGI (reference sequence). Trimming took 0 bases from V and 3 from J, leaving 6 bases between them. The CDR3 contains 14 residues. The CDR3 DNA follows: TGTGCCAGCAGTTACTCCTCAGATGGAAACACCATATATTTT. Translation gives CASSYSSDGNTIYF.

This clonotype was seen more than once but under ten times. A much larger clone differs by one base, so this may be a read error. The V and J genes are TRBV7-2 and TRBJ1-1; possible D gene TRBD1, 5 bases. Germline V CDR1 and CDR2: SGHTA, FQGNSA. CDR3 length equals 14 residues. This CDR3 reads CARSPKTENTEAFF. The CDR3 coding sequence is TGTGCCCGCAGCCCAAAGACAGAGAACACTGAAGCTTTCTTT.

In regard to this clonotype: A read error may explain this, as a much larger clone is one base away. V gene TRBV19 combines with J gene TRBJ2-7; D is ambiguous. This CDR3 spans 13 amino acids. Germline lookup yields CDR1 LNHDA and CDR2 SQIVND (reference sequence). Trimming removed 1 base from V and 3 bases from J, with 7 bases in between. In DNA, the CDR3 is TGTGCCAGTAGTATAGGACTGAGCTACGAGCAGTACTTC. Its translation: CASSIGLSYEQYF.

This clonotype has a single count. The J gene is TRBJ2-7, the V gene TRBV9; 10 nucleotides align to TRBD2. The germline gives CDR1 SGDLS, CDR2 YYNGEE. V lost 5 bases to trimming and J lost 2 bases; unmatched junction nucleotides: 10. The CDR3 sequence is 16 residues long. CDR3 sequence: CASSIRGLASTYEQYF. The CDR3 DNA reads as TGTGCCAGCAGTATCCGGGGACTAGCGTCAACCTACGAGCAGTACTTC.

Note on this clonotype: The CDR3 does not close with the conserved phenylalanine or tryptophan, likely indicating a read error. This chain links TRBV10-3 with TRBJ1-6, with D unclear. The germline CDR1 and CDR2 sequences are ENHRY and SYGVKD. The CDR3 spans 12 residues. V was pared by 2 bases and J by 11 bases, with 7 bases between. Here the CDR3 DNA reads TGTGCCATCAGTGAGGACCAGCCACCCCTCCACCTT. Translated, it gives CAISEDQPPLHL.

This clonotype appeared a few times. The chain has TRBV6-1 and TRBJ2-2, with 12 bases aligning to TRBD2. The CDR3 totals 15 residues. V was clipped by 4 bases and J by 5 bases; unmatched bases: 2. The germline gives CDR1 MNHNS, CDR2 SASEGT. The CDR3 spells CASSGLAGATGELFF. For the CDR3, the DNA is TGTGCCAGCAGTGGACTAGCGGGAGCTACCGGGGAGCTGTTTTTT.

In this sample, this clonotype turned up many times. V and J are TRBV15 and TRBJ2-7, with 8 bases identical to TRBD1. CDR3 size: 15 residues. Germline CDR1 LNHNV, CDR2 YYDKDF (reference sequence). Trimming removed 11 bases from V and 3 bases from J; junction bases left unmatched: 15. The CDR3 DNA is TGTGCCTCCTCCCGGGACAGGTCCTCTGACTACGAGCAGTACTTC. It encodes CASSRDRSSDYEQYF.